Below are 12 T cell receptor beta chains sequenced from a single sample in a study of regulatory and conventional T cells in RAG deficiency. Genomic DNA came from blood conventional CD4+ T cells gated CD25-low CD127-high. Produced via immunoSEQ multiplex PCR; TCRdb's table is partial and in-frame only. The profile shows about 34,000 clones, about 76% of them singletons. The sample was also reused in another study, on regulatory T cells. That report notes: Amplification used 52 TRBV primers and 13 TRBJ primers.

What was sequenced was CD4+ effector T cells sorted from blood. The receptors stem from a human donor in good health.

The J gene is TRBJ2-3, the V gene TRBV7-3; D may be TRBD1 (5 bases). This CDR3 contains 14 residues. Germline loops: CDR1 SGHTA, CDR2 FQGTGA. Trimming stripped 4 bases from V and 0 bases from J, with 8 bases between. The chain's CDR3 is CASSSSGSTDTQYF. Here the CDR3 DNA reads TGTGCCAGCAGCTCGTCAGGGAGCACAGATACGCAGTATTTT.

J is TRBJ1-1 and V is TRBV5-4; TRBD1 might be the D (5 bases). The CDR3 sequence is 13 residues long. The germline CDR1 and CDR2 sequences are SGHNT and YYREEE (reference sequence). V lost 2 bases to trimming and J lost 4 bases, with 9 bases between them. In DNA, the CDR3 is TGTGCCAGCAGCTTTGACAGCAGCACTGAAGCTTTCTTT. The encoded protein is CASSFDSSTEAFF.

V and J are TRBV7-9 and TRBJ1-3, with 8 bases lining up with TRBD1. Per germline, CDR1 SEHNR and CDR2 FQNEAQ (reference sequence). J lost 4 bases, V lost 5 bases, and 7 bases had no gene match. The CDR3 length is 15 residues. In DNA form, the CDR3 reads TGTGCCAGCAGCCTTCTACAGGGGGGCGGAAACACCATATATTTT. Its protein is CASSLLQGGGNTIYF.

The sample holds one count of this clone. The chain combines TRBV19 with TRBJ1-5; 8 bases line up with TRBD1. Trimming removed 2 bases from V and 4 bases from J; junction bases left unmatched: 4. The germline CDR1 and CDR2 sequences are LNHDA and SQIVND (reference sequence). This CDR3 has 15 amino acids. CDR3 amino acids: CASSIRTGFNQPQHF. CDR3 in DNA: TGTGCCAGTAGTATAAGGACAGGGTTTAATCAGCCCCAGCATTTT.

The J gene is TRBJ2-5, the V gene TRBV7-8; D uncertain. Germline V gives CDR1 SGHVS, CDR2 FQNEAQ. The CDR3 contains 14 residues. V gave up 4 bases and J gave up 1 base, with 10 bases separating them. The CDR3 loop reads CASSWESRQETQYF. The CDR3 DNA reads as TGTGCCAGCAGCTGGGAATCACGCCAAGAGACCCAGTACTTC.

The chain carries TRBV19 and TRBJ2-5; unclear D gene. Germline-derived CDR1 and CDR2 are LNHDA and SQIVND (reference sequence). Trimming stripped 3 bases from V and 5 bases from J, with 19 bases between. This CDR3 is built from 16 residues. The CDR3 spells CASSMGRYGPRETQYF. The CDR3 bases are TGTGCCAGTAGTATGGGCCGCTATGGACCCCGGGAGACCCAGTACTTC.

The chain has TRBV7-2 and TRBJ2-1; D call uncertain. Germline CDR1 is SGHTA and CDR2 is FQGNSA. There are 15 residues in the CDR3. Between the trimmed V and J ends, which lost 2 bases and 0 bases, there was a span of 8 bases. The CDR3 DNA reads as TGTGCCAGCAGCTTACTCGACCGCTCCTACAATGAGCAGTTCTTC. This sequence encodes CASSLLDRSYNEQFF.

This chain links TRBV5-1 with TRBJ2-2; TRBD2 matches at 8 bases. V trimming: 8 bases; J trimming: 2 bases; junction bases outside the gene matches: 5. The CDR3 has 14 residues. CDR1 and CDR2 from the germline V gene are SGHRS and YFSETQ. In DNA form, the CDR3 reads TGCGCCAGTTTAGCGGGGACTAACACCGGGGAGCTGTTTTTT. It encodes CASLAGTNTGELFF. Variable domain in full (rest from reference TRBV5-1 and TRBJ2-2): KAGVTQTPRYLIKTRGQQVTLSCSPISGHRSVSWYQQTPGQGLQFLFEYFSETQRNKGNFPGRFSGRQFSNSRSEMNVSTLELGDSALYLCASLAGTNTGELFFGEGSRLTVL.

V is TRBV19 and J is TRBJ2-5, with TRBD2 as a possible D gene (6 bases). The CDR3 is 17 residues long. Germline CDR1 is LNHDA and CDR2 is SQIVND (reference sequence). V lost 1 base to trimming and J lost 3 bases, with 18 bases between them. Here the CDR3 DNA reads TGTGCCAGTAGTATAGTGTACCGACTAGTACCCAAAGAGACCCAGTACTTC. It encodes CASSIVYRLVPKETQYF.

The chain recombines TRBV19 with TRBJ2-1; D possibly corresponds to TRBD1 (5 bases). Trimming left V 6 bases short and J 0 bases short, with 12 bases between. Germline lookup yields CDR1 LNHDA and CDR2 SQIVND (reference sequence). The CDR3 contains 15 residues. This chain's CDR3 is CASRSGKSSYNEQFF. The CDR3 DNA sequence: TGTGCCAGTAGGTCAGGGAAGAGCTCCTACAATGAGCAGTTCTTC.

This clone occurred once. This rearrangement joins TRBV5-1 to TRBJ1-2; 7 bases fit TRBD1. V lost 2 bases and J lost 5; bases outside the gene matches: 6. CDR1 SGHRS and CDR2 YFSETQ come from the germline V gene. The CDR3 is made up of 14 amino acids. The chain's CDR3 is CASSFSDRDYGYTF. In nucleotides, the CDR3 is TGCGCCAGCAGCTTTTCCGACAGGGATTATGGCTACACCTTC.

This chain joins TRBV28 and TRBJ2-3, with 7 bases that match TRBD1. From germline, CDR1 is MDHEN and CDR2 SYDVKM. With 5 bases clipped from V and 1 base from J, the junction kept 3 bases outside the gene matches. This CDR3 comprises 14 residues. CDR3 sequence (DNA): TGTGCCAGCAGTCCTAGGGGGCGCACAGATACGCAGTATTTT. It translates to CASSPRGRTDTQYF. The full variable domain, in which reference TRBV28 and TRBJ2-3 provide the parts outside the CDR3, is DVKVTQSSRYLVKRTGEKVFLECVQDMDHENMFWYRQDPGLGLRLIYFSYDVKMKEKGDIPEGYSVSREKKERFSLILESASTNQTSMYLCASSPRGRTDTQYFGPGTRLTVL.